The T cell receptor beta chain under discussion was sequenced for a study of shared clonotypes between healthy human individuals. Those who donated, Caucasian adults without exception, all lived in Nashville, Tennessee. Assay: immunoSEQ multiplex PCR; the TCRdb copy retains only in-frame clones and omits some. The sample consists of about 680,000 clones, about 78% of them appearing once. Sequenced: memory CD4+ T cells sorted from blood. Subset: CD45RA-negative fraction. The sequence was collected from a woman aged 25 to 39 in good health.

CDR3 nucleotide sequence: TGTGCCAGCAGCAACAATGAGCAGTTCTTC. Translated: CASSNNEQFF. The rearrangement uses TRBV11-3 and TRBJ2-1; D not resolved. The length of the CDR3 is 10 residues. With 5 bases removed from V and 5 bases from J, the gap between germline ends came to 1 base. The germline V gene encodes CDR1 SGHNT and CDR2 YENEEA.